This entry features one T cell receptor beta chain sequence. The antigen is unknown. These data belong to a study of cytomegalovirus exposure and HLA in healthy donors. The wider study: A prior study identified approximately 110 million unique TCR beta sequences from some 200 million T cells. The study, taken as a whole, reports: Earlier analysis yielded a pattern in which most TCR beta V segments were productive about 90% or about 30% of the time. Listed as cytomegalovirus-associated were roughly 180 TCR beta chains.

The study ran its PCR with 60 Vbeta and 13 Jbeta primers. Measured with immunoSEQ multiplex PCR; TCRdb has only the in-frame clones, and not every one. The table lists 90,000 to 100,000 clones, about 75% of them singletons, with roughly 4.5% in the top ten. The CDR3 is made up of 15 amino acids. Germline values: CDR1 LGHNA, CDR2 YNFKEQ. V gave up 0 bases and J gave up 4 bases; unmatched junction bases: 4. Sequenced material: PBMCs. The TCR was taken from a woman between 40 and 50 years old in good health and CMV-seronegative. The rearrangement links TRBV4-2 to TRBJ1-1; 8 positions match TRBD1. CDR3 sequence reads: CASSQEIDRGTEAFF. The CDR3 bases are TGTGCCAGCAGCCAAGAAATCGACAGGGGCACTGAAGCTTTCTTT.